This T cell receptor (beta chain) emerged from a study of chemoradiotherapy in HPV16-positive cancers. Study overall: Candidate HPV-specific T-cell clones and common TCR motifs came from functional assays in a couple of HPV16-positive patients.

Clones were sequenced by immunoSEQ multiplex PCR, and TCRdb holds only the in-frame ones, with some missing. The sample yields about 14,000 clones, about four fifths seen once. Findings and caveats of the study: Functional assays defining HPV-specific T cells used only a couple of HPV16-positive patients. Candidate HPV-specific clones and E7-related TCR motifs grew in tumor during treatment.

Remarks on this clone: Antigen unknown.

Germline trimming cut 5 bases from V and 6 bases from J; bases unmatched to any gene: 10. From germline, CDR1 is SGHNT and CDR2 YENEEA. This CDR3 region has 15 residues. The TCR was taken from a human donor with HPV-associated anogenital cancer. This material was acquired from a patient who underwent chemoradiotherapy. The chain uses TRBV11-3 and TRBJ2-7, with 10 bases that match TRBD2. The CDR3 DNA sequence: TGTGCCAGCAGCCTCGGGCTAGCGGGAGTGTCCGAGCAGTACTTC. Its translation: CASSLGLAGVSEQYF.